Included here is one T cell receptor (beta chain) sequence, with context. This entry comes from a study of blood T cell repertoires in COVID-19. CDR3 length: 15 residues. Trimming stripped 2 bases from V and 1 base from J, with 9 bases between. Germline values: CDR1 ENHRY, CDR2 SYGVKD. TCRdb keeps only in-frame clones here, not all; method: immunoSEQ multiplex PCR. The repertoire holds a few hundred thousand clones, 65% to 90% seen once, with less than 7.5% in the top ten. The rearrangement links TRBV10-3 to TRBJ2-1, with TRBD2 as a possible D gene (7 bases). This receptor was taken from a woman aged 45-65 years with acute or convalescent COVID-19. Sequenced material: peripheral blood. The CDR3: CAISEEGGSYNEQFF. The CDR3 DNA is TGTGCCATCAGTGAGGAGGGGGGGTCCTACAATGAGCAGTTCTTC.